A single sample gave rise to the 15 T cell receptor beta chains below, sequenced in a study of monozygotic twins with inflammatory bowel disease. TCRdb derives one entry per CDR3 protein from the 5' RACE reads, leaving out DNA. The sample table sets out approximately 400,000 distinct CDR3 sequences. Material: blood. The source of these receptors is a human donor with ulcerative colitis or Crohn's disease, or a healthy co-twin of an affected twin (not recorded which).

The chain has TRBV6-6 and TRBJ2-4; TCRdb's D call, TRBD1, is unchecked because there is no DNA. This CDR3 has 13 amino acids. Germline V gene lookup returns CDR1 MNHNY and CDR2 SVGAGI (reference sequence). CDR3 residues: CASSYGQGNIQYF.

This CDR3 reads CASRAIAGADTQYF. The chain has TRBV27 and TRBJ2-3; TCRdb indicates TRBD2, and absent DNA this call remains unverified. In germline, CDR1 is MNHEY, CDR2 SMNVEV (reference sequence). The CDR3 contains 14 residues.

The chain links TRBV5-5 to TRBJ2-3; TCRdb's assignment of TRBD2 cannot be checked, as there is no DNA. The CDR3 consists of 17 residues. CDR1 and CDR2 (germline): SGHKS, YYEKEE (reference sequence). The CDR3 protein is CASSLGILAGFTDTQYF.

The chain is built from TRBV28 and TRBJ2-1; TCRdb outputs TRBD2, but without DNA this stays unchecked. This CDR3 has 15 amino acids. CDR1 is MDHEN and CDR2 is SYDVKM in the germline V gene. This CDR3 reads CASSFLAGTEDEQFF.

V is TRBV6-5 and J is TRBJ1-1; TCRdb returns TRBD1, unconfirmable since there is no DNA. Germline values: CDR1 MNHEY, CDR2 SVGAGI. The CDR3 extends over 15 amino acids. The CDR3 loop reads CASSYGAGVKSEAFF.

This chain uses TRBV9 with TRBJ1-2; the TCRdb call, TRBD1, lacks DNA for checking. CDR3 length: 15 amino acids. From germline, CDR1 is SGDLS and CDR2 YYNGEE. The chain's CDR3 is CASSPRGQANYGYTF.

The chain joins TRBV9 to TRBJ2-5; TCRdb's D call, TRBD2, is unchecked because there is no DNA. There are 16 residues in the CDR3. Germline CDR1 SGDLS, CDR2 YYNGEE. CDR3 residues: CASSIQGLAVKETQYF. The full variable domain, completed using reference TRBV9 and TRBJ2-5, is DSGVTQTPKHLITATGQRVTLRCSPRSGDLSVYWYQQSLDQGLQFLIQYYNGEERAKGNILERFSAQQFPDLHSELNLSSLELGDSALYFCASSIQGLAVKETQYFGPGTRLLVL.

The V call is TRBV5-1, the J call TRBJ2-2; TCRdb names TRBD1, which stays unverified in the absence of DNA. The germline CDR1 and CDR2 sequences are SGHRS and YFSETQ. The CDR3 runs to 15 residues. The chain's CDR3 is CASRTRTGNTGELFF. The variable domain in full, with the rest retrieved from reference TRBV5-1 and TRBJ2-2, is KAGVTQTPRYLIKTRGQQVTLSCSPISGHRSVSWYQQTPGQGLQFLFEYFSETQRNKGNFPGRFSGRQFSNSRSEMNVSTLELGDSALYLCASRTRTGNTGELFFGEGSRLTVL.

The chain links TRBV11-2 to TRBJ2-5; the TRBD2 assignment by TCRdb is unverifiable without DNA. CDR1 and CDR2 (germline): SGHAT, FQNNGV. The CDR3 is 18 amino acids. The CDR3 is CASSLVGLAGGRGETQYF.

The chain carries TRBV29-1 and TRBJ2-4; without DNA, the TCRdb call of TRBD2 cannot be checked. The CDR3 is made up of 16 amino acids. Germline lookup yields CDR1 SQVTM and CDR2 ANQGSEA. The CDR3: CSVEDGSRGTKNIQYF.

The genes are TRBV20-1 and TRBJ2-7; the D call from TCRdb, TRBD2, cannot be confirmed without DNA. Per germline, CDR1 DFQATT and CDR2 SNEGSKA (reference sequence). The CDR3 length is 16 residues. This chain's CDR3 is CSAAWTGGGPPYEQYF.

The rearrangement joins TRBV20-1 to TRBJ2-1. The germline V gene has CDR1 DFQATT and CDR2 SNEGSKA (reference sequence). The CDR3 length is 15 residues. The CDR3 is CSAIERGLSYNEQFF.

This chain uses TRBV6-5 with TRBJ2-2; the D call from TCRdb, TRBD1, cannot be confirmed without DNA. CDR1 and CDR2 (germline): MNHEY, SVGAGI. This CDR3 is built from 13 residues. Here the CDR3 reads CASTLDRTGELFF.

The chain recombines TRBV24-1 with TRBJ2-3; absent DNA, TCRdb's TRBD1 call cannot be checked. CDR1 is KGHDR, CDR2 SFDVKD, per germline. CDR3 length equals 15 residues. CDR3 residues: CATSVAGQSTDTQYF.

The chain is built from TRBV10-2 and TRBJ2-7; TCRdb's assignment of TRBD1 cannot be checked, as there is no DNA. Germline CDR1 is WSHSY and CDR2 is SAAADI. CDR3 length equals 14 residues. The CDR3 sequence is CASSPGQKVYEQYF.